One and the same sample provided the 13 T cell receptor beta chains below, sequenced in a study of T cell clonotyping in hematopoietic cell transplantation. Sequencing was performed with immunoSEQ multiplex PCR; in TCRdb, only in-frame clones are kept and a portion is missing. This sample has about 41,000 clones, with 75% to 90% found just once. As for time point: recipient sample about 28 days before transplant, after cytoreduction. The sample here was peripheral blood mononuclear cells, taken before stem cell transplant. These receptors all come from a man in his 60s with acute myeloid leukemia. Some clones in this sample may be carry-over from other donors' samples.

This clone was counted between two and nine times. The rearrangement uses TRBV7-2 and TRBJ1-5; 7 nucleotides line up with TRBD1. The CDR3 has 16 residues. Germline loops: CDR1 SGHTA, CDR2 FQGNSA. V shed 4 bases, J shed 0 bases, and the junction held 6 bases outside the gene matches. This chain's CDR3 is CASSSGQAHSNQPQHF. CDR3 DNA sequence: TGTGCCAGCAGCTCAGGACAGGCCCATAGCAATCAGCCCCAGCATTTT. Combining the CDR3 with reference TRBV7-2 and TRBJ1-5 gives the whole variable domain GAGVSQSPSNKVTEKGKDVELRCDPISGHTALYWYRQSLGQGLEFLIYFQGNSAPDKSGLPSDRFSAERTGGSVSTLTIQRTQQEDSAVYLCASSSGQAHSNQPQHFGDGTRLSIL.

Notes on this clone: Germline and junction disagree at one end, which may indicate a read error. The chain recombines TRBV2 with TRBJ2-1; 8 bases line up with TRBD2. Germline CDR1 SNHLY, CDR2 FYNNEI. CDR3 size: 11 residues. The CDR3 bases are TGTGCCAGCCGGGGGGGATTCCTCGGGCTCTTC. Its translation is CASRGGFLGLF.

V and J are TRBV7-2 and TRBJ1-2; possibly TRBD1 for D (6 bases). Trimming shortened V by 5 bases and J by 3 bases, and 13 bases separated the two germline ends. The CDR3 is 14 residues long. CDR1 SGHTA and CDR2 FQGNSA come from the germline V gene. CDR3 sequence (DNA): TGTGCCAGCAGCCCCCCAGGGGTAGACTATGGCTACACCTTC. This translates into CASSPPGVDYGYTF. The entire variable domain, with the rest obtained from reference TRBV7-2 and TRBJ1-2, is as follows: GAGVSQSPSNKVTEKGKDVELRCDPISGHTALYWYRQSLGQGLEFLIYFQGNSAPDKSGLPSDRFSAERTGGSVSTLTIQRTQQEDSAVYLCASSPPGVDYGYTFGSGTRLTVV.

The chain uses TRBV15 and TRBJ2-7; maybe TRBD1 (5 bases). CDR3 size: 13 residues. Between the trimmed V and J ends, which lost 0 bases and 3 bases, there was a span of 6 bases. The germline V gene has CDR1 LNHNV and CDR2 YYDKDF (reference sequence). The CDR3 region is CATSRDRVYEQYF. CDR3 coding DNA: TGTGCCACCAGCAGAGACAGGGTCTACGAGCAGTACTTC.

This rearrangement joins TRBV28 to TRBJ1-5; D call uncertain. This CDR3 contains 14 residues. Per germline, CDR1 MDHEN and CDR2 SYDVKM. V was cut by 10 bases and J by 6 bases, with 19 bases left in between. CDR3 bases: TGTGCCACCCATTTTTGGGGAGGACGTCAGCCCCAGCATTTT. It yields the protein CATHFWGGRQPQHF.

This chain links TRBV7-6 with TRBJ2-1; 9 nucleotides line up with TRBD2. Germline values: CDR1 SGHVS, CDR2 FNYEAQ. The CDR3 is made up of 16 amino acids. Germline trimming cut 1 base from V and 8 bases from J; bases unmatched to any gene: 9. The CDR3 region has the DNA TGTGCCAGCAGCTTAGAGGCGGGGGGGCTAGTGGATGAGCAGTTCTTC. This codes for CASSLEAGGLVDEQFF.

The chain joins TRBV5-1 to TRBJ2-2; D gene unclear. This CDR3 spans 14 amino acids. The V and J ends lost 4 bases and 5 bases respectively, with 12 bases between them. CDR1 is SGHRS and CDR2 is YFSETQ in the germline V gene. This CDR3 is CASSPGRQTGELFF. Written as DNA, the CDR3 is TGCGCCAGCAGCCCTGGCCGGCAGACCGGGGAGCTGTTTTTT.

A few counts support this clone. The rearrangement joins TRBV27 to TRBJ1-6; the D is unclear. Trimming left V 5 bases short and J 0 bases short, with 17 bases between. The germline gives CDR1 MNHEY, CDR2 SMNVEV (reference sequence). The CDR3 totals 18 residues. The CDR3 nucleotides are TGTGCCAGCAGTCCAAAGGTCCCGCGAAGCTCCTATAATTCACCCCTCCACTTT. Its protein product is CASSPKVPRSSYNSPLHF.

J is TRBJ2-2 and V is TRBV4-3, with D perhaps TRBD1 (5 bases). Trimming took 0 bases from V and 2 from J, leaving 10 bases between them. Germline lookup yields CDR1 LGHNA and CDR2 YSLEER. The CDR3 contains 16 residues. CDR3 bases: TGCGCCAGCAGCCAAGATATAGGGGCCAACACCGGGGAGCTGTTTTTT. It specifies CASSQDIGANTGELFF.

The J gene is TRBJ2-2, the V gene TRBV29-1; TRBD2 is a possible D gene (5 bases). The CDR3 totals 14 residues. Germline CDR1 reads SQVTM; CDR2 reads ANQGSEA. The ends were cut back, 3 bases at V and 4 bases at J, with 12 bases in the middle. The CDR3 nucleotides read TGCAGCGTTGACCGGGAAAGGACCACCGGGGAGCTGTTTTTT. It is translated as CSVDRERTTGELFF.

This chain uses TRBV4-2 with TRBJ2-7; the D is unclear. The V and J ends lost 0 bases and 0 bases respectively, with 12 bases between them. Germline CDR1 LGHNA, CDR2 YNFKEQ. This CDR3 is 16 amino acids long. Here the CDR3 reads CASSQDSGSSSYEQYF. The CDR3 DNA reads TGTGCCAGCAGCCAAGATTCGGGTTCGAGCTCCTACGAGCAGTACTTC.

This clone was picked up a small number of times. The rearrangement joins TRBV6-5 to TRBJ1-1; maybe TRBD1 (6 bases). This CDR3 is built from 11 residues. Germline-derived CDR1 and CDR2 are MNHEY and SVGAGI. Trimming pared 6 bases from V and 7 bases from J, leaving 9 bases between. This CDR3 is CASSGQFEAFF. The CDR3 coding sequence is TGTGCCAGCAGCGGACAGTTTGAAGCTTTCTTT.

The chain employs TRBV7-2 and TRBJ1-1; possibly TRBD1 for D (5 bases). Germline-derived CDR1 and CDR2 are SGHTA and FQGNSA. The CDR3 covers 16 residues. V was trimmed by 5 bases and J by 4 bases, leaving 20 bases between them. CDR3 in amino acids: CASSPRGGVLTTEAFF. The DNA of the CDR3 is TGTGCCAGCAGCCCCCGGGGGGGAGTACTGACCACTGAAGCTTTCTTT.